This entry lists 2 T cell receptor beta chains sequenced from one sample in a study of blood T cell repertoires in COVID-19. Here immunoSEQ multiplex PCR was the method, and the copy in TCRdb shows in-frame clones only, minus some. The repertoire holds 65,000 to 70,000 clones, approximately 86% seen once, with more than 15% in the top ten. The sequenced sample was peripheral blood. All receptors come from a man aged 35 to 55 with COVID-19, enrolled during active disease.

The chain couples TRBV6-5 to TRBJ1-5, with a weak D call TRBD1 (6 bases). Deletions cut 4 bases from V and 1 base from J, with 14 bases between. The CDR3 consists of 16 residues. CDR1 is MNHEY, CDR2 SVGAGI, per germline. CDR3 bases: TGTGCCAGCAGTTCTCAAACAGGGTTGAGCAATCAGCCCCAGCATTTT. Its translation: CASSSQTGLSNQPQHF.

The rearrangement uses TRBV7-3 and TRBJ2-6, with D uncertain. This CDR3 has 16 residues. Trimming left V 1 base short and J 0 bases short, with 7 bases between. Germline values: CDR1 SGHTA, CDR2 FQGTGA. The CDR3, as DNA: TGTGCCAGCAGCTTAAGTAGCAGCTCTGGGGCCAACGTCCTGACTTTC. Its translation is CASSLSSSSGANVLTF. Looking up the rest from reference TRBV7-3 and TRBJ2-6 gives the full variable domain: GAGVSQTPSNKVTEKGKYVELRCDPISGHTALYWYRQSLGQGPEFLIYFQGTGAADDSGLPNDRFFAVRPEGSVSTLKIQRTERGDSAVYLCASSLSSSSGANVLTFGAGSRLTVL.